The clone carrying this T cell receptor beta chain was counted between two and nine times. The data were obtained in a study of blood T cell repertoires in COVID-19. V was pared by 2 bases and J by 3 bases, with 19 bases between. The CDR3 totals 17 residues. The germline CDR1 and CDR2 sequences are SGHTA and FQGNSA. Some clones are missing from TCRdb's copy, which holds only in-frame ones; the method was immunoSEQ multiplex PCR. The table includes about 120,000 clones, about 80% detected once. This receptor was taken from a human donor in a cohort sampled during active COVID-19. The chain joins TRBV7-2 to TRBJ1-2; tentatively, D is TRBD1 (5 bases). Input material: peripheral blood. CDR3 sequence: CASSLNIREMGYYGYTF. In DNA, the CDR3 is TGTGCCAGCAGCTTAAACATCAGGGAAATGGGCTACTATGGCTACACCTTC.